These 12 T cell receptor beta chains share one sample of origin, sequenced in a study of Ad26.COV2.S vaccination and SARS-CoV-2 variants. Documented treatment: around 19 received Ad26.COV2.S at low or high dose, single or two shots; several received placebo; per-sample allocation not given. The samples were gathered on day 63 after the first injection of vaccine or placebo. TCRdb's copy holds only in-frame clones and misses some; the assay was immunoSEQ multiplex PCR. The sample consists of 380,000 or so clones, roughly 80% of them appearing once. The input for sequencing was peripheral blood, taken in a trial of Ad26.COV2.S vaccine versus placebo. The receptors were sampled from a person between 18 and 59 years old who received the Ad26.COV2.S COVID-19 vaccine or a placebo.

In nucleotides, the CDR3 is TGTGCCAGCAGCCCCGGGTTGAACACTGAAGCTTTCTTT. It translates to CASSPGLNTEAFF. The V and J genes are TRBV5-6 and TRBJ1-1; D gene uncertain. With 4 bases removed from V and 0 bases from J, the gap between germline ends came to 7 bases. CDR3 length equals 13 residues. Germline CDR1 SGHDT, CDR2 YYEEEE. The full variable domain, its missing parts supplied by reference TRBV5-6 and TRBJ1-1, is DAGVTQSPTHLIKTRGQQVTLRCSPKSGHDTVSWYQQALGQGPQFIFQYYEEEERQRGNFPDRFSGHQFPNYSSELNVNALLLGDSALYLCASSPGLNTEAFFGQGTRLTVV.

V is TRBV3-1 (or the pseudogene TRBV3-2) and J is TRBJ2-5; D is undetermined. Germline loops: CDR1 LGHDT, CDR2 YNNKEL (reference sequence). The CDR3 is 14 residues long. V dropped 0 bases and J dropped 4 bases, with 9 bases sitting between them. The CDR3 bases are TGTGCCAGCAGCCAAGAAGGGATTGGAGAGACCCAGTACTTC. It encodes CASSQEGIGETQYF.

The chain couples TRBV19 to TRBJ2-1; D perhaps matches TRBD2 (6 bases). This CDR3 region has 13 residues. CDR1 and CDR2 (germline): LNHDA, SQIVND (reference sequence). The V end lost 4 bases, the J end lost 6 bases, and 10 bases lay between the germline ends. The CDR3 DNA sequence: TGTGCCAGTAGTACCGGACTAAGCAATGAGCAGTTCTTC. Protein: CASSTGLSNEQFF.

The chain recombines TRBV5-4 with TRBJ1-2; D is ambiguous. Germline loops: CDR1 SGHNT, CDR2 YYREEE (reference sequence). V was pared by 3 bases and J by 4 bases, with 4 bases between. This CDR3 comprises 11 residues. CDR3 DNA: TGTGCCAGCAGCTCCGCCTATGGCTACACCTTC. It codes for CASSSAYGYTF.

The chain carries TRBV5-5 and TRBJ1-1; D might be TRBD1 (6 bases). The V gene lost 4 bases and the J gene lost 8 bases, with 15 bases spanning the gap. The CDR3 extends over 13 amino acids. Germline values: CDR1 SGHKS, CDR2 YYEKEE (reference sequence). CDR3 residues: CASSLTGTQEAFF. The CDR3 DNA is TGTGCCAGCAGCCTTACCGGGACACAAGAAGCTTTCTTT.

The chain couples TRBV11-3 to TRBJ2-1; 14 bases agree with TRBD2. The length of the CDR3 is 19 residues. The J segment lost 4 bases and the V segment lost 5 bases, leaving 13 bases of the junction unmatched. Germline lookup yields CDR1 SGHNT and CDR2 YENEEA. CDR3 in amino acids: CASSRASGTSGGSYNEQFF. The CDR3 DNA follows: TGTGCCAGCAGCCGAGCTTCCGGGACTAGCGGGGGATCTTACAATGAGCAGTTCTTC.

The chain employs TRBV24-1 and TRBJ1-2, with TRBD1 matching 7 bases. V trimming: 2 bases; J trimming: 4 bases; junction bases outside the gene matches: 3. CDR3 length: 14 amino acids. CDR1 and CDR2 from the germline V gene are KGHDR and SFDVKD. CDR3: CATSDYRGTYGYTF. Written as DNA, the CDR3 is TGTGCCACCAGTGATTACAGGGGCACCTATGGCTACACCTTC.

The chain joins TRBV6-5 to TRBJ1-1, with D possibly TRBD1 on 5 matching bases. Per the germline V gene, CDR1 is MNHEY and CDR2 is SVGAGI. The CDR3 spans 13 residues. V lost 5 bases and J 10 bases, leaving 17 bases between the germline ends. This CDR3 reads CASSPQRRGRAFF. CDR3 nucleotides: TGTGCCAGCAGTCCACAAAGAAGGGGAAGAGCTTTCTTT.

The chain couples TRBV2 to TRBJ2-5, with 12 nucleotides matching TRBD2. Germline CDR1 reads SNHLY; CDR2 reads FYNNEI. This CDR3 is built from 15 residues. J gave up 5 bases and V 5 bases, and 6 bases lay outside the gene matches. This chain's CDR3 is CASSQTSGSRETQYF. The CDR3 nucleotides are TGTGCCAGCAGTCAGACTAGCGGGAGCCGGGAGACCCAGTACTTC. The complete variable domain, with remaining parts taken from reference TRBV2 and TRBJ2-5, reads EPEVTQTPSHQVTQMGQEVILRCVPISNHLYFYWYRQILGQKVEFLVSFYNNEISEKSEIFDDQFSVERPDGSNFTLKIRSTKLEDSAMYFCASSQTSGSRETQYFGPGTRLLVL.

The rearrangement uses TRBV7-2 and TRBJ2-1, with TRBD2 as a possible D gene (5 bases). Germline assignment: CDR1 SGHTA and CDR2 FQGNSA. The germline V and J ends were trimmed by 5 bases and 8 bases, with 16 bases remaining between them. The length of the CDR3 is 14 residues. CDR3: CASSLLGGPHEQFF. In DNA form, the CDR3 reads TGTGCCAGCAGCCTACTAGGTGGGCCCCATGAGCAGTTCTTC.

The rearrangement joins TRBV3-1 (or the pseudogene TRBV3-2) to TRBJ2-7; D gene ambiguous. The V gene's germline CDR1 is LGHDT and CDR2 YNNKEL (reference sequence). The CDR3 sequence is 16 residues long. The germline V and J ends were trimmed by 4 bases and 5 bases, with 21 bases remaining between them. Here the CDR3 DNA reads TGTGCCAGCAGCCTTAACCCGTTCCTCCTAACACACGAGCAGTACTTC. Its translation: CASSLNPFLLTHEQYF.

The CDR3 reads CASSPRVDSPLHF. CDR3 nucleotides: TGTGCCAGCAGTCCTCGGGTAGATTCACCCCTCCACTTT. The chain has TRBV27 and TRBJ1-6, with D hard to call. The germline CDR1 and CDR2 sequences are MNHEY and SMNVEV (reference sequence). V was cut by 5 bases and J by 8 bases, with 10 bases left in between. This CDR3 has 13 residues.